The 30 T cell receptor beta chains below were found in one sample sequenced in a study of cytomegalovirus exposure and HLA in healthy donors. Amplification used 60 Vbeta primers and 13 Jbeta primers. Repertoires were generated with immunoSEQ multiplex PCR, while TCRdb's copy carries only in-frame clones and drops some. The sample has 130,000 or so clones, roughly 78% seen once; the top ten hold 5.3%. Sequencing used PBMCs. All receptors come from a man aged 25-45 years in good health and CMV-seronegative.

This chain connects TRBV19 to TRBJ2-3; possible D gene TRBD2, 6 bases. Germline loops: CDR1 LNHDA, CDR2 SQIVND (reference sequence). The CDR3 is made up of 15 amino acids. The V end lost 3 bases, the J end lost 2 bases, and 12 bases lay between the germline ends. CDR3 bases: TGTGCCAGTAGTATCGGGGGAGGCTACACAGATACGCAGTATTTT. Translating it yields CASSIGGGYTDTQYF.

The chain couples TRBV5-1 to TRBJ2-1; 11 bases align to TRBD2. The V gene's germline CDR1 is SGHRS and CDR2 YFSETQ. There are 15 residues in the CDR3. V lost 4 bases and J lost 8; bases outside the gene matches: 8. This chain's CDR3 is CASSRSGGAAHEQFF. The DNA for the CDR3 is TGCGCCAGCAGCCGTAGCGGGGGGGCCGCCCATGAGCAGTTCTTC.

This chain connects TRBV4-2 to TRBJ2-1; 8 positions agree with TRBD2. This CDR3 has 16 amino acids. The V and J ends lost 4 bases and 3 bases, in that order; junction bases with no gene match: 8. Germline loops: CDR1 LGHNA, CDR2 YNFKEQ. CDR3 DNA sequence: TGTGCCAGCAGCCGCCCGGGGGGGGGAAACTACAATGAGCAGTTCTTC. Residues: CASSRPGGGNYNEQFF.

The chain uses TRBV2 and TRBJ2-1; TRBD1 agrees at 7 bases. V was clipped by 6 bases and J by 9 bases; unmatched bases: 14. Germline CDR1 is SNHLY and CDR2 is FYNNEI. The CDR3 extends over 15 amino acids. CDR3 sequence: CASSPESGQSSEQFF. The CDR3 nucleotides read TGTGCCAGCAGCCCCGAGTCGGGACAGAGTTCTGAGCAGTTCTTC.

The V call is TRBV15, the J call TRBJ1-6, with 9 bases aligning to TRBD1. The germline CDR1 and CDR2 sequences are LNHNV and YYDKDF (reference sequence). With 0 bases clipped from V and 10 bases from J, the junction kept 7 bases outside the gene matches. This CDR3 is 16 amino acids long. CDR3 DNA sequence: TGTGCCACCAGCAGAGATATGGGGACAGGGCGGTCACCCCTCCACTTT. This codes for CATSRDMGTGRSPLHF.

The chain recombines TRBV11-2 with TRBJ2-7; TRBD1 aligns across 7 bases. In germline, CDR1 is SGHAT, CDR2 FQNNGV. This CDR3 has 13 residues. With V trimmed by 4 bases and J by 4 bases, 4 bases remained unmatched. CDR3 region: CASSYHRGYEQYF. The CDR3 coding sequence is TGTGCCAGCAGCTATCACAGGGGTTACGAGCAGTACTTC.

The chain joins TRBV5-6 to TRBJ1-5; perhaps TRBD1 as D (5 bases). The CDR3 length is 15 residues. V lost 4 bases to trimming and J lost 0 bases, with 11 bases between them. CDR1 and CDR2 from the germline V gene are SGHDT and YYEEEE. Written as DNA, the CDR3 is TGTGCCAGCAGCCTGGGACTGTCTAGCAATCAGCCCCAGCATTTT. It specifies CASSLGLSSNQPQHF.

The rearrangement uses TRBV5-6 and TRBJ1-6; 10 positions match TRBD1. Losses at the gene ends were 1 base for V and 7 bases for J; bases not matched to a gene: 8. Germline-derived CDR1 and CDR2 are SGHDT and YYEEEE. The length of the CDR3 is 17 residues. The CDR3 DNA follows: TGTGCCAGCAGCTTGCCTTGGGACAGGGGTCGGAATTCACCCCTCCACTTT. This encodes CASSLPWDRGRNSPLHF.

This chain links TRBV13 with TRBJ2-2; 13 bases are a match to TRBD2. Germline trimming cut 5 bases from V and 5 bases from J; bases unmatched to any gene: 2. CDR1 is PRHDT and CDR2 is FYEKMQ in the germline V gene (reference sequence). CDR3 size: 15 residues. CDR3 in DNA: TGTGCCAGCAGCCCGACTAGCGGGGGGACCGGGGAGCTGTTTTTT. Its protein is CASSPTSGGTGELFF.

This chain uses TRBV30 with TRBJ2-1, with TRBD2 matching 7 bases. Germline V gene data show CDR1 as GTSNPN and CDR2 as SVGIG (reference sequence). The CDR3 has 13 residues. The V segment lost 5 bases and the J segment 4 bases; nucleotides outside the gene matches: 5. The CDR3 coding sequence is TGTGCCTGGGCTAGCGGCCCTTACAATGAGCAGTTCTTC. Its protein product is CAWASGPYNEQFF.

In DNA, the CDR3 is TGCAGTCTTAAATCGGACACTGAAGCTTTCTTT. It is translated as CSLKSDTEAFF. The rearrangement joins TRBV20-1 to TRBJ1-1; D unclear. There are 11 residues in the CDR3. The V gene's germline CDR1 is DFQATT and CDR2 SNEGSKA (reference sequence). Trimming pared 8 bases from V and 3 bases from J, leaving 10 bases between.

This chain connects TRBV6-5 to TRBJ2-5, with D perhaps matching TRBD1 (6 bases). Trimming cost V 5 bases and J 2 bases, with 15 bases left between them. CDR1 is MNHEY, CDR2 SVGAGI, per germline. This CDR3 spans 15 amino acids. Here the CDR3 DNA reads TGTGCCAGCAGTCTAGGACAGTACCTGCAAGAGACCCAGTACTTC. It codes for CASSLGQYLQETQYF.

V and J are TRBV5-1 and TRBJ2-3; D unresolved. This CDR3 is 14 amino acids long. The germline V gene has CDR1 SGHRS and CDR2 YFSETQ. The V end lost 4 bases, the J end lost 0 bases, and 9 bases lay between the germline ends. The CDR3 is CASSPTLSTDTQYF. For the CDR3, the DNA is TGCGCCAGCAGCCCGACTCTTAGCACAGATACGCAGTATTTT.

The count of this clone is one. This sequence joins TRBV14 and TRBJ2-5; D might be TRBD2 (5 bases). The V gene lost 4 bases and the J gene lost 1 base, with 16 bases spanning the gap. CDR3 length: 16 amino acids. Germline CDR1 SGHDN, CDR2 FVKESK. CDR3 sequence: CASSPRSGPAQETQYF. As DNA, the CDR3 is TGTGCCAGCAGCCCCCGCAGCGGACCGGCCCAAGAGACCCAGTACTTC.

The chain combines TRBV5-4 with TRBJ1-1; possible D gene TRBD1, 6 bases. CDR1 and CDR2 from the germline V gene are SGHNT and YYREEE (reference sequence). The CDR3 runs to 13 residues. The CDR3 DNA reads as TGTGCAGGGAGATGGGAGGGGGGCACTGAAGCTTTCTTT. This codes for CAGRWEGGTEAFF. The full variable domain, completed using reference TRBV5-4 and TRBJ1-1, is ETGVTQSPTHLIKTRGQQVTLRCSSQSGHNTVSWYQQALGQGPQFIFQYYREEENGRGNFPPRFSGLQFPNYSSELNVNALELDDSALYLCAGRWEGGTEAFFGQGTRLTVV.

The CDR3 DNA sequence: TGCGCCAGCAGCTTGACGAATAGCGGGGGGGTGACAGATACGCAGTATTTT. This gives the protein CASSLTNSGGVTDTQYF. The genes are TRBV5-1 and TRBJ2-3; TRBD2 matches at 11 bases. The germline V gene encodes CDR1 SGHRS and CDR2 YFSETQ. V gave up 1 base and J gave up 3 bases; unmatched junction bases: 7. The CDR3 has 17 amino acids.

The rearrangement uses TRBV19 and TRBJ1-3; D uncertain. The CDR3 spans 14 residues. The germline V gene has CDR1 LNHDA and CDR2 SQIVND (reference sequence). V shed 10 bases and J shed 2 bases, with 15 bases lying between them. CDR3 DNA sequence: TGTGCCACCCGACCTGTTACAGCTGGAAACACCATATATTTT. This translates into CATRPVTAGNTIYF.

DNA for the CDR3: TGTGCCAGCAGGCCACTAGCGGGAGCTGGAGATACGCAGTATTTT. Amino acids: CASRPLAGAGDTQYF. The J gene is TRBJ2-3, the V gene TRBV5-8; 11 nucleotides align to TRBD2. The CDR3 loop spans 15 amino acids. Germline CDR1 is SGHTS and CDR2 is YDEGEE. The ends lost 5 bases at V and 5 bases at J; junction bases unmatched: 7.

The CDR3 DNA reads as TGTGCCATCAGCGCGGACAGGGGGCTCGGCTACACCTTC. Its protein product is CAISADRGLGYTF. The chain is built from TRBV10-3 and TRBJ1-2, with 11 nucleotides matching TRBD1. V was pared by 6 bases and J by 8 bases, with 5 bases of the junction left unmatched. Germline V CDR1 and CDR2: ENHRY, SYGVKD. The CDR3 length is 13 residues.

This CDR3 is CASSFRGQGPYEQYF. CDR3 bases: TGTGCCAGCAGCTTCAGGGGGCAGGGCCCTTACGAGCAGTACTTC. The chain is built from TRBV7-2 and TRBJ2-7; 8 nucleotides line up with TRBD1. The CDR3 length is 15 residues. Germline V gene data show CDR1 as SGHTA and CDR2 as FQGNSA. Trimming removed 3 bases from V and 4 bases from J; junction bases left unmatched: 8. The full variable domain, its missing parts supplied by reference TRBV7-2 and TRBJ2-7, is GAGVSQSPSNKVTEKGKDVELRCDPISGHTALYWYRQSLGQGLEFLIYFQGNSAPDKSGLPSDRFSAERTGGSVSTLTIQRTQQEDSAVYLCASSFRGQGPYEQYFGPGTRLTVT.

The table lists this clone with a count of one. Its ends do not fully match the called genes, so a read error is possible. J is TRBJ2-2 and V is TRBV7-7; a possible D gene is TRBD2 (6 bases). Germline V gives CDR1 SSHAT, CDR2 FNYEAQ (reference sequence). CDR3 length: 15 residues. The CDR3 is CASSLNWGVTGELFF. Written as DNA, the CDR3 is TGTGCTAGCAGCTTAAATTGGGGGGTCACCGGGGAGCTGTTTTTT.

This clone was detected once. The rearrangement uses TRBV28 and TRBJ2-7; weak D call: TRBD2 (5 bases). V lost 1 base and J lost 2, with 15 bases in between. Germline V gene sequence: CDR1 MDHEN, CDR2 SYDVKM. CDR3 length equals 16 residues. The CDR3 DNA reads as TGTGCCAGCAGTTTATTTAATCGCGGGTGGGCCTACGAGCAGTACTTC. Amino acids: CASSLFNRGWAYEQYF.

The chain joins TRBV9 to TRBJ2-5, with D unresolved. Trimming cost V 4 bases and J 0 bases, with 16 bases left between them. The V gene's germline CDR1 is SGDLS and CDR2 YYNGEE. This CDR3 region has 16 residues. The CDR3 region has the DNA TGTGCCAGCAGCACAAACGGAGCGAACAACCAAGAGACCCAGTACTTC. This encodes CASSTNGANNQETQYF.

CDR3 sequence reads: CASSWWSKETQYF. The CDR3 DNA is TGTGCCAGCAGTTGGTGGAGCAAAGAGACCCAGTACTTC. V is TRBV2 and J is TRBJ2-5; D unresolved. Germline assignment: CDR1 SNHLY and CDR2 FYNNEI. The CDR3 is made up of 13 amino acids. Deletions cut 5 bases from V and 3 bases from J, with 10 bases between.

This chain links TRBV5-6 with TRBJ1-2; D call uncertain. The germline V gene encodes CDR1 SGHDT and CDR2 YYEEEE. Trimming removed 1 base from V and 5 bases from J, with 9 bases in between. The CDR3 sequence is 13 residues long. As DNA, the CDR3 is TGTGCCAGCAGCTTGAGAGGAAAATATGGCTACACCTTC. As protein: CASSLRGKYGYTF.

CDR3 in amino acids: CASSLVGTGLHYEQYF. The CDR3 nucleotides read TGTGCCAGCAGCTTAGTGGGCACAGGTTTACACTACGAGCAGTACTTC. The chain is built from TRBV7-2 and TRBJ2-7; a weak D match, TRBD1 (5 bases). CDR3 length: 16 amino acids. The V gene lost 1 base and the J gene lost 3 bases, with 16 bases spanning the gap. Per the germline V gene, CDR1 is SGHTA and CDR2 is FQGNSA.

This clone was detected once. CDR3 in DNA: TGCGCCAGCAGCCTTCGGACAGGGGTCGAGGCTGAAGCTTTCTTT. This encodes CASSLRTGVEAEAFF. The gene calls are TRBV5-1 and TRBJ1-1, with 9 nucleotides matching TRBD1. V lost 4 bases, J lost 6 bases, and 10 bases stayed unmatched. Germline values: CDR1 SGHRS, CDR2 YFSETQ. The CDR3 loop spans 15 amino acids.

This chain connects TRBV6-4 to TRBJ2-5, with 8 bases lining up with TRBD2. This CDR3 region has 14 residues. Per germline, CDR1 MRHNA and CDR2 SNTAGT. V gave up 5 bases and J gave up 2 bases; unmatched junction bases: 4. The CDR3 sequence: CASSPSGGQETQYF. CDR3 in DNA: TGTGCCAGCAGTCCCTCGGGGGGGCAAGAGACCCAGTACTTC.

The CDR3 region has the DNA TGTGCCAGCAGCCTCGCCGTAGGCGGGGGCCAAGAGACCCAGTACTTC. Its protein is CASSLAVGGGQETQYF. The chain joins TRBV9 to TRBJ2-5; 7 positions agree with TRBD2. This CDR3 spans 16 amino acids. Unmatched junction bases numbered 10, after V lost 4 bases and J lost 1 base. Germline-derived CDR1 and CDR2 are SGDLS and YYNGEE.

The V call is TRBV5-4, the J call TRBJ1-1; no reliable D call. Germline V gene data show CDR1 as SGHNT and CDR2 as YYREEE (reference sequence). V was shortened by 1 base and J by 4 bases, with 8 bases between the two germline ends. This CDR3 is built from 13 residues. Here the CDR3 reads CASSLTVVTEAFF. CDR3 sequence (DNA): TGTGCCAGCAGCTTGACGGTGGTCACTGAAGCTTTCTTT.